The T cell receptor beta chain under discussion was sequenced for a study of technical replicates of blood from four donors. This clone was counted a single time. TCRdb keeps only in-frame clones here, not all; method: immunoSEQ multiplex PCR. The table records approximately 82,000 clones, around 92% of them present only once. Germline V CDR1 and CDR2: LGHNA, YSLEER. The CDR3 covers 19 residues. The trim removed 0 bases at V and 1 base at J, leaving 10 bases unmatched. V is TRBV4-3 and J is TRBJ2-3; 10 positions match TRBD2. This clonotype originated in a human donor in good health. Some clones in this sample may be carry-over from other donors' samples. The sample consisted of T cells isolated from PBMCs. CDR3 region: CASSQDPRASGSGTDTQYF. CDR3 bases: TGCGCCAGCAGCCAAGACCCCAGGGCTAGCGGGAGTGGCACAGATACGCAGTATTTT.